This TCR beta chain is from a study of blood T cell repertoires in COVID-19. In the study overall: Collection of acute and convalescent COVID-19 samples took place in the United States, Italy and Spain. PBMCs, B-cell-depleted T cells, or T cells provided the cDNA or gDNA that made up the material.

CDR3 length equals 20 residues. The germline V gene has CDR1 SGHRS and CDR2 YFSETQ. V shed 0 bases, J shed 0 bases, and the junction held 13 bases outside the gene matches. Study processing details: Scientists estimated how many nucleated cells there were by amplifying reference gene primers. This table comes from immunoSEQ multiplex PCR, and its TCRdb copy is limited to in-frame clones, with some not included. Clone size and V and J calls were adopted from that table, with D and trimming inferred from the DNA. The data contain fewer than 350,000 clones, roughly 80% of them singletons. The genes are TRBV5-1 and TRBJ1-1; 11 bases map to TRBD1. This TCR derives from a woman aged 45-59 years with active or convalescent COVID-19. The specimen sequenced was peripheral blood. CDR3 DNA sequence: TGCGCCAGCAGCTTGGCCATTCGAGGACAGGGGGCCCCGATGAACACTGAAGCTTTCTTT. Translating it yields CASSLAIRGQGAPMNTEAFF.